These T cell receptor beta chains were read from a single sample in a study of post-analysis software for immune sequencing data. From the PCR reads, TCRdb called clonotypes with MiXCR, one entry per CDR3 protein. The sample has about 770,000 distinct CDR3 sequences, about 43% seen once. Sequencing was performed on blood. These receptors were taken from a girl between 10 and 17 years old with multiple sclerosis. Each CDR3 is given with its conserved first and last residue. Fields, in order: J gene, D gene, V gene, clone size, CDR3 protein, CDR3 DNA. A D gene is named only where the DNA matches it firmly. Clone size appears in some rows only: once, few, many, or a class for an expanded clone.

TRBJ2-1	TRBD2	TRBV12-3/TRBV12-4	few	CASNLAGGSNEQFF	TGTGCCAGCAACCTAGCGGGGGGAAGTAATGAGCAGTTCTTC
TRBJ2-1	TRBD2	TRBV25-1	NA	CASSEHGTSGYNEQFF	TGTGCCAGCAGTGAACACGGGACTAGCGGATACAATGAGCAGTTCTTC
TRBJ1-4	NA	TRBV7-6	NA	CASSSAGEKLFF	TGTGCCAGCAGCTCAGCGGGGGAAAAACTGTTTTTT
TRBJ2-7	NA	TRBV4-3	few	CASSQDRQSYEQYF	TGCGCCAGCAGCCAAGATCGGCAGAGCTACGAGCAGTACTTC
TRBJ2-1	NA	TRBV7-2	NA	CASSSPGLYYNEQFF	TGTGCCAGCAGCTCCCCCGGACTCTACTACAATGAGCAGTTCTTC
TRBJ2-1	NA	TRBV6-1	NA	CASSAAGGSYNEQFF	TGTGCCAGCAGCGCAGCTGGAGGGTCTTACAATGAGCAGTTCTTC
TRBJ2-3	TRBD2	TRBV5-1	few	CASNAAGGPADTQYF	TGCGCCAGCAATGCGGCGGGAGGGCCGGCGGATACGCAGTATTTT
TRBJ2-3	TRBD2	TRBV29-1	few	CSVGSGRSADTQYF	TGCAGCGTTGGGAGCGGGAGAAGCGCAGATACGCAGTATTTT
TRBJ2-2	NA	TRBV5-1	NA	CASSLFQSNTGELFF	TGCGCCAGCAGCTTGTTTCAGTCGAACACCGGGGAGCTGTTTTTT
TRBJ2-5	NA	TRBV18	NA	CASSPLMGGQETQYF	TGTGCCAGCTCACCACTAATGGGAGGACAAGAGACCCAGTACTTC
TRBJ2-7	TRBD2	TRBV11-2	NA	CASSSDRLAGAYEQYF	TGTGCCAGCAGCTCGGATCGACTAGCGGGGGCCTACGAGCAGTACTTC
TRBJ1-2	NA	TRBV5-1	NA	CASSLASEYGYTF	TGCGCCAGCAGCTTGGCCAGCGAGTATGGCTACACCTTC
TRBJ2-1	NA	TRBV28	NA	CASSHEGGSYNEQFF	TGTGCCAGCAGTCACGAGGGGGGGTCCTACAATGAGCAGTTCTTC
TRBJ1-2	NA	TRBV29-1	NA	CSVQGEGSTYGYTF	TGCAGCGTACAAGGGGAGGGGTCGACTTATGGCTACACCTTC
TRBJ1-2	TRBD1	TRBV6-5	few	CASSPPGQGYYGYTF	TGTGCCAGCAGCCCCCCGGGACAGGGGTACTATGGCTACACCTTC
TRBJ1-2	NA	TRBV20-1	NA	CSVRTGRVEGGYTF	TGCAGTGTCCGAACAGGACGAGTCGAGGGCGGCTACACCTTC
TRBJ2-3	NA	TRBV7-8	few	CASSPPTHQGWNTDTQYF	TGTGCCAGCAGCCCCCCGACTCATCAGGGGTGGAACACAGATACGCAGTATTTT
TRBJ1-1	NA	TRBV7-3	few	CASSLSRESTEAFF	TGTGCCAGCAGCTTATCCAGGGAGAGCACTGAAGCTTTCTTT
TRBJ2-5	NA	TRBV7-9	NA	CASSFGAGEQYF	TGTGCCAGCAGCTTTGGGGCTGGGGAGCAGTACTTC
TRBJ2-5	TRBD2	TRBV18	NA	CASSPIPLAGQETQYF	TGTGCCAGCTCACCAATCCCCCTAGCGGGGCAAGAGACCCAGTACTTC
TRBJ2-7	NA	TRBV7-8	NA	CASGNRAPHEQYF	TGTGCCAGCGGGAACAGGGCGCCCCACGAGCAGTACTTC
TRBJ2-6	NA	TRBV6-6	NA	CASSYGTGANVLTF	TGTGCCAGCAGTTACGGGACTGGGGCCAACGTCCTGACTTTC
TRBJ1-1	NA	TRBV2	NA	CASSVHDRDGTEAFF	TGTGCCAGCAGTGTTCATGACCGCGATGGCACTGAAGCTTTCTTT
TRBJ1-4	TRBD1	TRBV6-1	NA	CASSERVRGYTNEKLFF	TGTGCCAGCAGTGAACGCGTCAGGGGGTACACTAATGAAAAACTGTTTTTT
TRBJ2-3	NA	TRBV20-1	few	CSAGGTGLPDTQYF	TGCAGTGCTGGGGGAACGGGACTCCCAGATACGCAGTATTTT
TRBJ2-7	NA	TRBV7-2	few	CASSLGAVTYEQYF	TGTGCCAGCAGCTTAGGAGCGGTTACCTACGAGCAGTACTTC
TRBJ2-7	TRBD2	TRBV6-1	few	CASRTSSGRVPPYEQYF	TGTGCCAGCAGAACCTCTAGCGGGAGGGTCCCCCCGTACGAGCAGTACTTC
TRBJ2-5	TRBD2	TRBV20-1	NA	CSARDGGLAKHAQYF	TGCAGTGCTAGAGACGGGGGACTAGCGAAGCACGCGCAGTACTTC
TRBJ2-7	NA	TRBV3-1	NA	CASSQTAGAPSYEQYF	TGTGCCAGCAGCCAAACGGCTGGGGCCCCTTCCTACGAGCAGTACTTC
TRBJ2-7	TRBD1	TRBV15	NA	CATSRPGQGAYEQYF	TGTGCCACCAGCAGACCCGGACAGGGGGCATACGAGCAGTACTTC
TRBJ1-6	NA	TRBV4-3	NA	CASSPSDSYNSPLHF	TGCGCCAGCAGCCCGTCGGACAGTTATAATTCACCCCTCCACTTT
TRBJ2-1	TRBD1	TRBV6-5	few	CASSYSSGQTYNEQFF	TGTGCCAGCAGTTACTCCTCGGGACAGACCTACAATGAGCAGTTCTTC
TRBJ1-2	TRBD1	TRBV7-9	once	CASSLAPGGALAAVYGYTF	TGTGCCAGCAGCTTAGCCCCAGGGGGCGCATTGGCTGCCGTTTATGGCTACACCTTC
TRBJ2-1	TRBD2	TRBV5-1	many	CASSWTSGGYNEQFF	TGTGCCAGCAGCTGGACTAGCGGGGGGTACAATGAGCAGTTCTTC
TRBJ2-5	NA	TRBV10-1	few	CASSPGVRQTQYF	TGCGCCAGCAGCCCTGGGGTGAGGCAGACCCAGTACTTC
TRBJ2-5	NA	TRBV7-2	NA	CASSPGLSESAQYF	TGTGCCAGCAGCCCGGGGCTCTCAGAAAGCGCCCAGTACTTC
TRBJ2-1	TRBD2	TRBV4-2	NA	CASSQEASGRVYNEQFF	TGTGCCAGCAGCCAAGAGGCTAGCGGGAGGGTCTACAATGAGCAGTTCTTC
TRBJ2-3	TRBD2	TRBV5-1	few	CASSPGLADTDTQYF	TGCGCCAGCAGCCCCGGACTAGCAGACACAGATACGCAGTATTTT
TRBJ2-7	NA	TRBV12-3/TRBV12-4	few	CASSEGGHEQYF	TGTGCCAGCAGCGAAGGGGGGCACGAGCAGTACTTC
TRBJ2-7	TRBD1	TRBV7-9	NA	CASSMPGQGTYEQYF	TGTGCCAGCAGCATGCCGGGACAGGGTACCTACGAGCAGTACTTC
TRBJ2-1	TRBD2	TRBV5-1	few	CASSLALAGGPDFYNEQFF	TGCGCCAGCAGCTTGGCCTTAGCGGGAGGGCCCGATTTCTACAATGAGCAGTTCTTC
TRBJ2-7	NA	TRBV18	NA	CASSPPSISYEQYF	TGTGCCAGCTCACCACCGAGTATCTCCTACGAGCAGTACTTC
TRBJ2-7	NA	TRBV10-3	NA	CAISDTAPYEQYF	TGTGCCATCAGTGATACAGCCCCCTACGAGCAGTACTTC
TRBJ1-4	TRBD1	TRBV27	NA	CASSIQGASNEKLFF	TGTGCCAGCAGTATACAGGGGGCATCTAATGAAAAACTGTTTTTT
TRBJ2-7	NA	TRBV7-2	few	CASSWTRTAYEQYF	TGTGCCAGCAGCTGGACCAGGACAGCCTACGAGCAGTACTTC
TRBJ2-3	TRBD2	TRBV4-3	few	CASSQDLAGGPTDTQYF	TGCGCCAGCAGCCAAGACCTAGCGGGAGGGCCCACAGATACGCAGTATTTT